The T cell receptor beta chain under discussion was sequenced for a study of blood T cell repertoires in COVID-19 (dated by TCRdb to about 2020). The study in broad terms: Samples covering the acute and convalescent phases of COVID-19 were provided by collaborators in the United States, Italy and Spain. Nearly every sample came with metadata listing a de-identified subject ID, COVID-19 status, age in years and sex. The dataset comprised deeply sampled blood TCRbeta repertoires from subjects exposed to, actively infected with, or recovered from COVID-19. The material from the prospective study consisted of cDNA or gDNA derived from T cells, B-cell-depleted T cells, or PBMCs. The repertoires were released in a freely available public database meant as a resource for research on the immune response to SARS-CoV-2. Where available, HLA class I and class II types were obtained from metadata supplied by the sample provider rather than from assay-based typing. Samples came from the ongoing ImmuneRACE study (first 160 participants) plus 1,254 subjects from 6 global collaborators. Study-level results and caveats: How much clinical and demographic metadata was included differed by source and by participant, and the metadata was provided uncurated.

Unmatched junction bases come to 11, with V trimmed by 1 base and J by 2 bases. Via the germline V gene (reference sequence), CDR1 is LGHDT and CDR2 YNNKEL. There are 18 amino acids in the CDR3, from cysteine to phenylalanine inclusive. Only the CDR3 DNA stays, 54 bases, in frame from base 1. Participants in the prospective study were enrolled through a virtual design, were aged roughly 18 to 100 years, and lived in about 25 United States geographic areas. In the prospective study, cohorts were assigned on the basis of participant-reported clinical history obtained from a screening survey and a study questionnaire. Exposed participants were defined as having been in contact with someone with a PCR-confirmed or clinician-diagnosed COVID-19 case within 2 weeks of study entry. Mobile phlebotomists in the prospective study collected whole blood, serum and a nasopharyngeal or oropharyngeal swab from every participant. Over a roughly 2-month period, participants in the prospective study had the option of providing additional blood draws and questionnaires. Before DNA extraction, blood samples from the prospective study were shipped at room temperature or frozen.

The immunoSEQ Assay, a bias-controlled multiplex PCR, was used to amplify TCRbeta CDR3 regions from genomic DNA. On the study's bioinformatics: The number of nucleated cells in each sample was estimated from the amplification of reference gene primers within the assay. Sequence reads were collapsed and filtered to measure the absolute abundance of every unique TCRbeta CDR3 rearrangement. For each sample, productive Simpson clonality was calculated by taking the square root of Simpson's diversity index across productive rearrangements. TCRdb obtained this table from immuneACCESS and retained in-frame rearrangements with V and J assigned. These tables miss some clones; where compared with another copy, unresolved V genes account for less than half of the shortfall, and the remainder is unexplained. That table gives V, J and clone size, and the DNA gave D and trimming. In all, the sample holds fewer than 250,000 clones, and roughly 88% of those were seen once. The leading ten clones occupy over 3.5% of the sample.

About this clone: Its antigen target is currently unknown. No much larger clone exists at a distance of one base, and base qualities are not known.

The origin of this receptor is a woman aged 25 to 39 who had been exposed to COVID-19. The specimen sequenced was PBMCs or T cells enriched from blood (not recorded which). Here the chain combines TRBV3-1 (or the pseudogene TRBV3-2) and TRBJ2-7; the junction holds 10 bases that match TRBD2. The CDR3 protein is CASSQGPLLAGMAYEQYF. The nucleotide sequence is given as TGTGCCAGCAGCCAAGGGCCGTTACTAGCGGGGATGGCCTACGAGCAGTACTTC.